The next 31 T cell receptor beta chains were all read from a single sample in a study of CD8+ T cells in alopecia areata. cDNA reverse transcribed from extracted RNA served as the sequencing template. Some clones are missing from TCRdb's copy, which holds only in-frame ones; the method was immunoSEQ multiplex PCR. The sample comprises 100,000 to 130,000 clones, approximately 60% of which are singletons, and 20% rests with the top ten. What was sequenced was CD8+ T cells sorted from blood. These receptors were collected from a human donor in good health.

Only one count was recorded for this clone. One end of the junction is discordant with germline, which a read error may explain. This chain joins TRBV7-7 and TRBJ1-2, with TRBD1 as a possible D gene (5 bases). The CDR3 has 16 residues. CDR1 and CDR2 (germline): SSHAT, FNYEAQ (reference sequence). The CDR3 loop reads CASSFRPKTGVYGYTF. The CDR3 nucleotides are TGTGCTAGCAGCTTTCGCCCGAAAACAGGAGTATATGGCTACACCTTC. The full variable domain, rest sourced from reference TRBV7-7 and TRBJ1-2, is GAGVSQSPRYKVTKRGQDVTLRCDPISSHATLYWYQQALGQGPEFLTYFNYEAQPDKSGLPSDRFSAERPEGSISTLTIQRTEQRDSAMYRCASSFRPKTGVYGYTFGSGTRLTVV.

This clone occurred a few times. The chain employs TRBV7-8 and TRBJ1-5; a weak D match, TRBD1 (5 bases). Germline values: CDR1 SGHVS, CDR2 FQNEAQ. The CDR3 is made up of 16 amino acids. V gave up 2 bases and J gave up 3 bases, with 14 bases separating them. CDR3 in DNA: TGTGCCAGCAGCTTAAGTGCGGGGGTACTCAATCAGCCCCAGCATTTT. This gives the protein CASSLSAGVLNQPQHF.

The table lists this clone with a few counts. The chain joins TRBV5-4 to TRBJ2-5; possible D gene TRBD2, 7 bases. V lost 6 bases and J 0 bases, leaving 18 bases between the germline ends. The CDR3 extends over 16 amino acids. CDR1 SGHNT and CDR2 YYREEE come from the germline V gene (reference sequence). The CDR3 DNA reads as TGTGCCAGCACCCAAGTCGGGGGGCCGTACCAAGAGACCCAGTACTTC. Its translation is CASTQVGGPYQETQYF.

The CDR3 DNA is TGCGCCAGCAGCCTTCGGGGACTAGCGGGCACAGATACGCAGTATTTT. This gives the protein CASSLRGLAGTDTQYF. The chain links TRBV4-3 to TRBJ2-3; 11 nucleotides match TRBD2. V shed 4 bases, J shed 1 base, and the junction held 4 bases outside the gene matches. Per germline, CDR1 LGHNA and CDR2 YSLEER. The CDR3 loop spans 16 amino acids.

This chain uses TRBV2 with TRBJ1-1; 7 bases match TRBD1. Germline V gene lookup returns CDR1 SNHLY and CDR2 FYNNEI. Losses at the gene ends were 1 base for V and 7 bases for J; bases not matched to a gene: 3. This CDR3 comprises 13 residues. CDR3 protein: CASSEGDSHEAFF. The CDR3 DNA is TGTGCCAGCAGTGAAGGGGACAGCCATGAAGCTTTCTTT.

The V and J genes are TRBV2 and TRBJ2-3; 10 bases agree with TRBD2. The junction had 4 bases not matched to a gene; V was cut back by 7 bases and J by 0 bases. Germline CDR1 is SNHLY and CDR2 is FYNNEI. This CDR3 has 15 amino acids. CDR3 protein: CASTRTSGSTDTQYF. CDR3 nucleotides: TGTGCCAGCACCCGGACTAGCGGTAGCACAGATACGCAGTATTTT.

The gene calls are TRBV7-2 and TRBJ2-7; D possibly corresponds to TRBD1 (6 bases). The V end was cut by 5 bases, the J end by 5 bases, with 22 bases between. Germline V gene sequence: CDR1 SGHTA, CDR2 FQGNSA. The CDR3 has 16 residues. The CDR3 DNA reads TGTGCCAGCAGCGTACGGCCAGGGGCACCCACCCACGAGCAGTACTTC. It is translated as CASSVRPGAPTHEQYF.

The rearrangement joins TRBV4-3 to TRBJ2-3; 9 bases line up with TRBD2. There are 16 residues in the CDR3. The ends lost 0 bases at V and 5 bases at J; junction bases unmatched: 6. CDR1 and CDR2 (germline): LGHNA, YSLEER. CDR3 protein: CASSQEIGRGGDTQYF. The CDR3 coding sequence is TGCGCCAGCAGCCAAGAGATTGGGCGGGGGGGAGATACGCAGTATTTT.

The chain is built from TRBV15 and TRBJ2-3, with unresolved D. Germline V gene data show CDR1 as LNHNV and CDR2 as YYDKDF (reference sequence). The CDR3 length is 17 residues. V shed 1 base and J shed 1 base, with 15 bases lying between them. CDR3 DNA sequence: TGTGCCACCAGCAGAGGAGCGCCCGGTTGGGGCACAGATACGCAGTATTTT. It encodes CATSRGAPGWGTDTQYF.

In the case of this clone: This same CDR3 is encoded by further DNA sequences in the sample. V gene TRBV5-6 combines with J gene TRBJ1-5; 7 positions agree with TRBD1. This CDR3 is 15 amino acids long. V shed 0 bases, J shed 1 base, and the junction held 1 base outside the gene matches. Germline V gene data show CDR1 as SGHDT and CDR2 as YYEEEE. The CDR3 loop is CASSLGQGSNQPQHF. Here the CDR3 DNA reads TGTGCCAGCAGCTTGGGACAGGGAAGCAATCAGCCCCAGCATTTT.

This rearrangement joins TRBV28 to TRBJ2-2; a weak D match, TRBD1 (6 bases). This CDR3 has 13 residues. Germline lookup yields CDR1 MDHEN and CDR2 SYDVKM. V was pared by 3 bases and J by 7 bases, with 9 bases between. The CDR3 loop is CASSFYRVGELFF. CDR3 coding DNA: TGTGCCAGCAGTTTTTACAGGGTCGGGGAGCTGTTTTTT.

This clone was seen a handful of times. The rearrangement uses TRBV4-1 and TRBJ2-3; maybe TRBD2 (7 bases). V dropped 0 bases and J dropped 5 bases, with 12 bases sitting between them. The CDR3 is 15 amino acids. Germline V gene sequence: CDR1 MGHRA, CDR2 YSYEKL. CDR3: CASSQEGGGLDTQYF. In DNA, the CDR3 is TGCGCCAGCAGCCAAGAAGGGGGGGGCTTAGATACGCAGTATTTT.

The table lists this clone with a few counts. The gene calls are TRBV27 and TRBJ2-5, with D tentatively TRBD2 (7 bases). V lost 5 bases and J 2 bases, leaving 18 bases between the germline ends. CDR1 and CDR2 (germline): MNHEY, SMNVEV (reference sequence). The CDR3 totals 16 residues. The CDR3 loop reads CASSPGLAGAQETQYF. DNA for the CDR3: TGTGCCAGCAGTCCGGGGCTGGCGGGGGCACAAGAGACCCAGTACTTC.

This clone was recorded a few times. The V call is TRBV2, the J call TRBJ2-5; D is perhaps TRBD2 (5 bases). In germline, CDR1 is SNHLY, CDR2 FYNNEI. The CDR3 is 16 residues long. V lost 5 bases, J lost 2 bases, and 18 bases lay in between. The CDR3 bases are TGTGCCAGCAGTCCACCGGGGTCGTTCGGGCAAGAGACCCAGTACTTC. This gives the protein CASSPPGSFGQETQYF.

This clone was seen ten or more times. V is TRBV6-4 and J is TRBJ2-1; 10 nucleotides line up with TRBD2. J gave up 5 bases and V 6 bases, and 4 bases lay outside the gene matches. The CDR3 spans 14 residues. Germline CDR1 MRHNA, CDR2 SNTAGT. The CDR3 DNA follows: TGTGCCAGCAGCCTAGCGGGGGAAAACAATGAGCAGTTCTTC. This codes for CASSLAGENNEQFF.

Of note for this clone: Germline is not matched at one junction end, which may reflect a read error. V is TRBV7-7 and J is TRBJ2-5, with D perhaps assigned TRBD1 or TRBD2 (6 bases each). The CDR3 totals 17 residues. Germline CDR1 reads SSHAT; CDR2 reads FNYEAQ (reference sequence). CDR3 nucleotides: TGTGCTAGCAGCTTACCCGAGTCGGTTGGGGGGCGAGAGACCCAGTACTTC. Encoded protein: CASSLPESVGGRETQYF.

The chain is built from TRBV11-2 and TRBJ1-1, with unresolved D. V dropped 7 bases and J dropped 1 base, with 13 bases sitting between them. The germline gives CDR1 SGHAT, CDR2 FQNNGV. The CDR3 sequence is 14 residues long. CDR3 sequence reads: CASTLGMGNTEAFF. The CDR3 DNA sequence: TGTGCCAGCACTCTAGGTATGGGGAACACTGAAGCTTTCTTT.

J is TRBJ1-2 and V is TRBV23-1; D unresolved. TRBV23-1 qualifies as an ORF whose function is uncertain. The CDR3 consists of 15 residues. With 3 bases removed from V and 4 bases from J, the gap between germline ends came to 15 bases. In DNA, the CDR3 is TGCGCCAGCAGTCATGCGAGTCTATGGGTCTATGGCTACACCTTC. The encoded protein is CASSHASLWVYGYTF.

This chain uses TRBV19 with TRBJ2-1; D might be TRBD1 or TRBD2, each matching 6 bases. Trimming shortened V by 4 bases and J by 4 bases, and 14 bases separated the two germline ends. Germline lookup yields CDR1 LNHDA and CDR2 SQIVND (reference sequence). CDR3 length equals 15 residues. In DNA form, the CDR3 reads TGTGCCAGTAGTAGGGGGCTGGGGGGTTACAATGAGCAGTTCTTC. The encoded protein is CASSRGLGGYNEQFF.

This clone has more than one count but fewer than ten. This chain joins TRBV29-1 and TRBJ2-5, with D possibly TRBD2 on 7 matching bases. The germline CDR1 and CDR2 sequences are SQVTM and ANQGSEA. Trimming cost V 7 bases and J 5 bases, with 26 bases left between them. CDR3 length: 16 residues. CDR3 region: CSGYFGQAGAMETQYF. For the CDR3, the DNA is TGCAGCGGCTACTTTGGGCAGGCGGGGGCTATGGAGACCCAGTACTTC.

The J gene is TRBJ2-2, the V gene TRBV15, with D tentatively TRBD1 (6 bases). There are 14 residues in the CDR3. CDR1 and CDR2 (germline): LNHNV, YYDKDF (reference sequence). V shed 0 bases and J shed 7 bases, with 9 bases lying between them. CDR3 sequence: CATSRDQGNGELFF. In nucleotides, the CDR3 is TGTGCCACCAGCAGAGATCAGGGGAACGGGGAGCTGTTTTTT.

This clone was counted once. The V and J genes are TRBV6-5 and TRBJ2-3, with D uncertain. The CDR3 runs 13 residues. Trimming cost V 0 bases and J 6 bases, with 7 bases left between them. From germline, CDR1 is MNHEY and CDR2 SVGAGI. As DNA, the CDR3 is TGTGCCAGCAGTTACTCGCCCACGGATACGCAGTATTTT. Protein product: CASSYSPTDTQYF.

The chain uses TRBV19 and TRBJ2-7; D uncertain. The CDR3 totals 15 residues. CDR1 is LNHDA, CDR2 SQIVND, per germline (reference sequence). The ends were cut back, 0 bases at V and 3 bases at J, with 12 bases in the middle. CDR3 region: CASSIDHGSYYEQYF. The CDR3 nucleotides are TGTGCCAGTAGTATAGATCATGGCTCATACTACGAGCAGTACTTC.

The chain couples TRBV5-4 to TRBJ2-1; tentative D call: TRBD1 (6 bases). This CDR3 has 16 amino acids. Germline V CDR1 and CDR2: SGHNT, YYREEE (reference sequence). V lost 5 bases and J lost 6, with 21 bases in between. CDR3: CASSFRRLEGVNEQFF. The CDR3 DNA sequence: TGTGCCAGCAGTTTCCGACGGCTAGAGGGGGTCAATGAGCAGTTCTTC.

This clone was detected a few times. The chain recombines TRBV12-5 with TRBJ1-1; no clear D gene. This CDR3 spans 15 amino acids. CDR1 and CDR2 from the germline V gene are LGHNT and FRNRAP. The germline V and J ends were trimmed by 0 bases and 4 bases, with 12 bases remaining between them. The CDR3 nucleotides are TGTGCTAGTGGTTTGGTACTCAAAGGGCGCACTGAAGCTTTCTTT. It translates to CASGLVLKGRTEAFF.

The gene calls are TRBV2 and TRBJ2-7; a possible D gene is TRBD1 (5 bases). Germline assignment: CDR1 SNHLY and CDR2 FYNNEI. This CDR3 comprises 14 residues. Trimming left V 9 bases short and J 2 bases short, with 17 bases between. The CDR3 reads CASIQGLKTYEQYF. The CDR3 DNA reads TGTGCCAGTATCCAGGGCCTAAAAACCTACGAGCAGTACTTC.

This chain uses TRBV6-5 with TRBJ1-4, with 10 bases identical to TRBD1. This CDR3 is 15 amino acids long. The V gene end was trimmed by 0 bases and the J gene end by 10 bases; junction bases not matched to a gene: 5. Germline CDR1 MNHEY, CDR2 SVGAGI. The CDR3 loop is CASSYSKDRGAKLFF. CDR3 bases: TGTGCCAGCAGTTACTCAAAGGACAGGGGGGCAAAACTGTTTTTT.

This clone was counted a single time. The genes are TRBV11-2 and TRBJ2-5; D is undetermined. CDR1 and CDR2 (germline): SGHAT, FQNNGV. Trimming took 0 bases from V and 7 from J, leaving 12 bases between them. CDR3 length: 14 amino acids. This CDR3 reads CASSLEPHVGTQYF. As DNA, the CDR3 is TGTGCCAGCAGCTTAGAGCCTCATGTGGGGACCCAGTACTTC.

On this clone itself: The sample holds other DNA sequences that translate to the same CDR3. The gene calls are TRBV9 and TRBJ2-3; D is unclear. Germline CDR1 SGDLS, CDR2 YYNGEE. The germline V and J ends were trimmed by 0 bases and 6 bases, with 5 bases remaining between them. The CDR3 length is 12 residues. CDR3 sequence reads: CASSVGADTQYF. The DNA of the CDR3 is TGTGCCAGCAGCGTAGGGGCGGATACGCAGTATTTT.

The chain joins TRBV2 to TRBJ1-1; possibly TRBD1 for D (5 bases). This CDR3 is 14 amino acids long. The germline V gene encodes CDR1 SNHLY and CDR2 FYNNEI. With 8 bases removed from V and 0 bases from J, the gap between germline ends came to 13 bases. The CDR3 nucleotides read TGTGCCAGCCGGACATCCTTCTTGAACACTGAAGCTTTCTTT. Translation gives CASRTSFLNTEAFF.

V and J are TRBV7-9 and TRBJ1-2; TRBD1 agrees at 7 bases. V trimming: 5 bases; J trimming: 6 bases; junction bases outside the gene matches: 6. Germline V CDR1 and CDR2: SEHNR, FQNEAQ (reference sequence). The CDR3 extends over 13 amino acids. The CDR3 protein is CASSTDRVHGYTF. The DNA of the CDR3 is TGTGCCAGCAGCACCGACAGGGTTCATGGCTACACCTTC.